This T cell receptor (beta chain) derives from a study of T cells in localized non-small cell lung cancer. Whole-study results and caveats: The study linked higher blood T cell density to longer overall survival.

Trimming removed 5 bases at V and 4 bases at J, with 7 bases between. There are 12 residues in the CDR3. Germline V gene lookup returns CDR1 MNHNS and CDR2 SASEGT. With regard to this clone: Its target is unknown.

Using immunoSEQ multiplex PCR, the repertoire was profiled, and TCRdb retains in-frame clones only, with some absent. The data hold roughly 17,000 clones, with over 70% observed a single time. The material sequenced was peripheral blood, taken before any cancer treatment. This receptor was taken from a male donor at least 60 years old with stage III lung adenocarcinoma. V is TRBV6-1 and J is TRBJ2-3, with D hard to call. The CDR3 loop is CASSIGADTQYF. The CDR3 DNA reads TGTGCCAGCAGTATTGGGGCAGATACGCAGTATTTT.